Shown below are 8 T cell receptor beta chains from a single sample sequenced in a study of blood T cell repertoires in COVID-19. Assay used: immunoSEQ multiplex PCR; TCRdb lists only in-frame clones, some missing. The repertoire holds about 270,000 clones, over 75% seen once, with about an eighth in the top ten. Material for sequencing was peripheral blood. Receptor source: a human donor in a cohort sampled during active COVID-19.

This clone was detected once. The gene calls are TRBV21-1 and TRBJ2-5; TRBD1 is the table's D call, not checked against the DNA. TRBV21-1 is deemed a pseudogene. This CDR3 spans 11 amino acids. The CDR3 region is CASKHQETQYF. The CDR3 region has the DNA TGTGCCAGCAAACATCAAGAGACCCAGTACTTC.

This clone was seen more than once but under ten times. CDR3 residues: CASSGGQIYEQYF. DNA for the CDR3: TGCGCCAGCAGCGGGGGACAGATCTACGAGCAGTACTTC. The chain couples TRBV5-1 to TRBJ2-7, with TRBD1 identical over 7 bases. CDR3 length equals 13 residues. From germline, CDR1 is SGHRS and CDR2 YFSETQ. The V gene end was trimmed by 4 bases and the J gene end by 3 bases; junction bases not matched to a gene: 4.

The rearrangement links TRBV7-2 to TRBJ2-3, with a possible D match to TRBD2 (5 bases). V shed 4 bases and J shed 7 bases, with 15 bases lying between them. CDR3 length: 14 residues. The germline V gene has CDR1 SGHTA and CDR2 FQGNSA. CDR3 in DNA: TGTGCCAGCAGCTCCCGAGCGGAGACGTATACGCAGTATTTT. Its protein product is CASSSRAETYTQYF.

The DNA of the CDR3 is TGTGCCAGCAGCCTCCGGGATTCGGGACTCGAGCAGTACTTC. Translating gives CASSLRDSGLEQYF. V gene TRBV7-8 combines with J gene TRBJ2-7; TRBD2 might be the D (6 bases). Germline V gives CDR1 SGHVS, CDR2 FQNEAQ. This CDR3 is built from 14 residues. With 5 bases removed from V and 6 bases from J, the gap between germline ends came to 17 bases.

This chain connects TRBV20-1 to TRBJ1-4; no reliable D call. The V gene lost 7 bases and the J gene lost 8 bases, with 11 bases spanning the gap. Germline CDR1 reads DFQATT; CDR2 reads SNEGSKA (reference sequence). The CDR3 is made up of 11 amino acids. The CDR3 sequence: CSVQTWEKLFF. The CDR3 coding sequence is TGCAGTGTCCAGACTTGGGAAAAACTGTTTTTT.

The V call is TRBV7-2, the J call TRBJ2-5; 10 bases match TRBD1. The CDR3 runs 15 residues. Per the germline V gene, CDR1 is SGHTA and CDR2 is FQGNSA. The junction had 8 bases not matched to a gene; V was cut back by 5 bases and J by 5 bases. DNA for the CDR3: TGTGCCAGCAGCACCAGACAGGGGGCCTCGGAGACCCAGTACTTC. Amino acids: CASSTRQGASETQYF.

This clone came up a few times. The J gene is TRBJ1-1, the V gene TRBV5-1; the D is unclear. Germline CDR1 is SGHRS and CDR2 is YFSETQ. V was clipped by 0 bases and J by 3 bases, with 15 bases between them. The CDR3 extends over 16 amino acids. Here the CDR3 DNA reads TGCGCCAGCAGCTTGGACCCGATCCGCCAGGACACTGAAGCTTTCTTT. Protein: CASSLDPIRQDTEAFF.

The chain links TRBV19 to TRBJ1-1; no reliable D call. CDR3 length equals 14 residues. V was clipped by 7 bases and J by 4 bases, with 16 bases between them. From germline, CDR1 is LNHDA and CDR2 SQIVND (reference sequence). In DNA form, the CDR3 reads TGTGCCAGTACATCTCAGGAATGGTCCACTGAAGCTTTCTTT. Its translation is CASTSQEWSTEAFF. The whole variable domain, filled in from reference TRBV19 and TRBJ1-1, reads DGGITQSPKYLFRKEGQNVTLSCEQNLNHDAMYWYRQDPGQGLRLIYYSQIVNDFQKGDIAEGYSVSREKKESFPLTVTSAQKNPTAFYLCASTSQEWSTEAFFGQGTRLTVV.